Below, 29 T cell receptor beta chains from the same sample are listed, as sequenced in a study of T cells in narcolepsy. TCRdb's copy holds only in-frame clones and misses some; the assay was immunoSEQ multiplex PCR. The sample includes 25,000 to 35,000 clones, 79% of them seen just once. Sequencing was carried out using memory (CD45RA-) CD4+ T cells from blood. These receptor sequences come from a human donor in good health.

The chain combines TRBV7-2 with TRBJ1-6; D not resolved. V was clipped by 1 base and J by 7 bases, with 5 bases between them. The CDR3 totals 13 residues. CDR1 is SGHTA, CDR2 FQGNSA, per germline. Here the CDR3 reads CASSLVGNSPLHF. The CDR3 coding sequence is TGTGCCAGCAGCTTAGTTGGGAATTCACCCCTCCACTTT.

The chain has TRBV5-6 and TRBJ1-5, with 8 bases identical to TRBD1. This CDR3 has 17 amino acids. The trim removed 4 bases at V and 1 base at J, leaving 10 bases unmatched. Germline values: CDR1 SGHDT, CDR2 YYEEEE. In nucleotides, the CDR3 is TGTGCCAGCAGCGGCAGGACAGGGAGGTTGAGCAATCAGCCCCAGCATTTT. Protein product: CASSGRTGRLSNQPQHF.

Here the CDR3 DNA reads TGCGCCCCTCGGGACCGAAGCTACGAGCAGTACTTC. Residues: CAPRDRSYEQYF. J is TRBJ2-7 and V is TRBV5-1; D is perhaps TRBD1 or TRBD2 (5 bases each). The ends were cut back, 10 bases at V and 3 bases at J, with 14 bases in the middle. The CDR3 has 12 amino acids. Germline assignment: CDR1 SGHRS and CDR2 YFSETQ.

The rearrangement uses TRBV5-6 and TRBJ1-1; D perhaps matches TRBD1 (6 bases). V was trimmed by 2 bases and J by 7 bases, leaving 12 bases between them. CDR3 length: 13 amino acids. Germline V gene sequence: CDR1 SGHDT, CDR2 YYEEEE. The CDR3 region has the DNA TGTGCCAGCAGCTTAACAGGGTACTTTGAAGCTTTCTTT. Its translation: CASSLTGYFEAFF.

The chain carries TRBV19 and TRBJ1-1, with 10 bases fitting TRBD1. V was clipped by 5 bases and J by 1 base; unmatched bases: 7. The germline CDR1 and CDR2 sequences are LNHDA and SQIVND (reference sequence). This CDR3 comprises 16 residues. The CDR3 here is CASSDRGQSGNTEAFF. The CDR3 DNA reads as TGTGCCAGTAGTGACAGGGGGCAATCGGGGAACACTGAAGCTTTCTTT.

The CDR3 region has the DNA TGCGCCAGCAGCTTGACTAGCGGGGGGGCTTCGCCCCGCTACAATGAGCAGTTCTTC. Its protein is CASSLTSGGASPRYNEQFF. The V and J genes are TRBV5-1 and TRBJ2-1; 13 nucleotides agree with TRBD2. After removal of 1 base from V and 3 bases from J, the junction contained 10 bases not matched to a gene. Per the germline V gene, CDR1 is SGHRS and CDR2 is YFSETQ. This CDR3 has 19 amino acids.

CDR3 bases: TGCGCCAGCAGCCAAGATGTGGGACTAGCTTCCCTCTATGGCTACACCTTC. Protein sequence: CASSQDVGLASLYGYTF. The rearrangement uses TRBV4-1 and TRBJ1-2; D is possibly TRBD1 (5 bases). Germline assignment: CDR1 MGHRA and CDR2 YSYEKL. The CDR3 consists of 17 residues. V lost 0 bases, J lost 4 bases, and 18 bases lay in between.

The CDR3 DNA reads TGTGCCAGCAGCTTGGTAGCGGGCCCATGGGGTGAGCAGTTCTTC. This sequence encodes CASSLVAGPWGEQFF. This chain connects TRBV7-6 to TRBJ2-1, with TRBD2 matching over 7 bases. With 3 bases clipped from V and 9 bases from J, the junction kept 11 bases outside the gene matches. The CDR3 totals 15 residues. The V gene's germline CDR1 is SGHVS and CDR2 FNYEAQ.

This clone is a singleton in its sample. This sequence joins TRBV27 and TRBJ2-5, with TRBD2 matching 8 bases. The germline V gene has CDR1 MNHEY and CDR2 SMNVEV (reference sequence). The CDR3 extends over 15 amino acids. The trim removed 2 bases at V and 2 bases at J, leaving 4 bases unmatched. The CDR3: CASSLRGLGQETQYF. The CDR3 nucleotides are TGTGCCAGCAGTTTACGGGGACTAGGTCAAGAGACCCAGTACTTC.

V is TRBV11-2 and J is TRBJ2-5, with D unclear. V was pared by 1 base and J by 2 bases, with 11 bases between. Looked up from germline, CDR1 is SGHAT and CDR2 is FQNNGV. The CDR3 runs to 15 residues. The CDR3 bases are TGTGCCAGCAGCTTAGGACGGATGGAGCAAGAGACCCAGTACTTC. Translating gives CASSLGRMEQETQYF.

This clone occurred once. The CDR3 here is CASSESGGTDTQYF. CDR3 DNA: TGTGCCAGCAGTGAGAGCGGGGGGACAGATACGCAGTATTTT. The rearrangement uses TRBV2 and TRBJ2-3; 9 bases map to TRBD2. CDR1 is SNHLY, CDR2 FYNNEI, per germline. This CDR3 region has 14 residues. V lost 3 bases, J lost 3 bases, and 1 base stayed unmatched.

J is TRBJ1-2 and V is TRBV10-2, with 11 bases that match TRBD1. The CDR3 covers 15 residues. The V gene's germline CDR1 is WSHSY and CDR2 SAAADI. J gave up 7 bases and V 3 bases, and 7 bases lay outside the gene matches. CDR3: CASSDSPDRGPGYTF. CDR3 nucleotides: TGCGCCAGCAGTGATAGTCCGGACAGGGGGCCTGGCTACACCTTC.

This CDR3 reads CAIRSLLGGQSEQYF. In DNA form, the CDR3 reads TGTGCCATCAGATCTCTTCTTGGGGGGCAGAGCGAGCAGTACTTC. The chain is built from TRBV10-3 and TRBJ2-7; D tentatively fits TRBD1 or TRBD2 (6 bases each). Trimming left V 6 bases short and J 6 bases short, with 21 bases between. Germline V gene sequence: CDR1 ENHRY, CDR2 SYGVKD. The length of the CDR3 is 15 residues.

The chain is built from TRBV2 and TRBJ1-5; D is ambiguous. Trimming removed 6 bases at V and 3 bases at J, with 9 bases between. The CDR3 runs to 13 residues. The germline CDR1 and CDR2 sequences are SNHLY and FYNNEI. CDR3 sequence reads: CASSLDLNQPQHF. The DNA for the CDR3 is TGTGCCAGCAGCTTGGACCTCAATCAGCCCCAGCATTTT. Full variable domain (missing parts from reference TRBV2 and TRBJ1-5): EPEVTQTPSHQVTQMGQEVILRCVPISNHLYFYWYRQILGQKVEFLVSFYNNEISEKSEIFDDQFSVERPDGSNFTLKIRSTKLEDSAMYFCASSLDLNQPQHFGDGTRLSIL.

This chain uses TRBV19 with TRBJ2-5; 9 bases agree with TRBD1. The CDR3 covers 15 residues. The J segment lost 4 bases and the V segment lost 5 bases, leaving 8 bases of the junction unmatched. Germline V gene lookup returns CDR1 LNHDA and CDR2 SQIVND (reference sequence). DNA of the CDR3: TGTGCCAGTAGTCTAGGGACAGGGTTGGGAGAGACCCAGTACTTC. It translates to CASSLGTGLGETQYF.

This clone has only a few counts. The chain combines TRBV5-6 with TRBJ2-3; 11 bases match TRBD1. The CDR3 totals 19 residues. J gave up 5 bases and V 3 bases, and 17 bases lay outside the gene matches. CDR1 and CDR2 from the germline V gene are SGHDT and YYEEEE. The CDR3 DNA follows: TGTGCCAGCAGCTCCCGTACTCAACTGGACAGGGGGCAGGGAGATACGCAGTATTTT. It yields the protein CASSSRTQLDRGQGDTQYF.

The gene calls are TRBV5-6 and TRBJ2-1; D tentatively fits TRBD1 or TRBD2 (5 bases each). This CDR3 spans 14 amino acids. The V end was cut by 0 bases, the J end by 5 bases, with 9 bases between. Germline CDR1 SGHDT, CDR2 YYEEEE. The CDR3 DNA sequence: TGTGCCAGCAGCTTGGTTGGGGGAAACAATGAGCAGTTCTTC. Residues: CASSLVGGNNEQFF.

This clone ranks as medium-sized. This sequence joins TRBV2 and TRBJ1-2; no firm D call. Trimming cost V 3 bases and J 4 bases, with 9 bases left between them. Germline CDR1 is SNHLY and CDR2 is FYNNEI. This CDR3 comprises 13 residues. For the CDR3, the DNA is TGTGCCAGCAGTGATAGGCAGCTCTATGGCTACACCTTC. Encoded protein: CASSDRQLYGYTF.

This clone was recorded a few times. The J gene is TRBJ1-3, the V gene TRBV9; D not certain. Trimming shortened V by 0 bases and J by 0 bases, and 13 bases separated the two germline ends. This CDR3 spans 17 amino acids. From germline, CDR1 is SGDLS and CDR2 YYNGEE. In DNA, the CDR3 is TGTGCCAGCAGCGTAGATGCATGGAGTCGCTCTGGAAACACCATATATTTT. Encoded protein: CASSVDAWSRSGNTIYF. Combining the CDR3 with reference TRBV9 and TRBJ1-3 gives the whole variable domain DSGVTQTPKHLITATGQRVTLRCSPRSGDLSVYWYQQSLDQGLQFLIQYYNGEERAKGNILERFSAQQFPDLHSELNLSSLELGDSALYFCASSVDAWSRSGNTIYFGEGSWLTVV.

The chain is built from TRBV4-2 and TRBJ2-1, with D possibly TRBD2 on 6 matching bases. The CDR3 contains 13 residues. Between the trimmed V and J ends, which lost 5 bases and 9 bases, there was a span of 14 bases. Germline CDR1 and CDR2: LGHNA and YNFKEQ. CDR3 protein: CASSSRGFGEQFF. DNA of the CDR3: TGTGCCAGCAGCAGCCGGGGGTTCGGTGAGCAGTTCTTC.

The CDR3: CASSPVSGRGDEQFF. The DNA for the CDR3 is TGTGCCAGCTCACCAGTTAGCGGGAGGGGAGATGAGCAGTTCTTC. This sequence joins TRBV18 and TRBJ2-1; 11 bases are shared with TRBD2. CDR1 is KGHSH and CDR2 is LQKENI in the germline V gene. After removal of 2 bases from V and 8 bases from J, the junction contained 5 bases not matched to a gene. There are 15 residues in the CDR3. Filled out from reference TRBV18 and TRBJ2-1, the complete variable domain reads NAGVMQNPRHLVRRRGQEARLRCSPMKGHSHVYWYRQLPEEGLKFMVYLQKENIIDESGMPKERFSAEFPKEGPSILRIQQVVRGDSAAYFCASSPVSGRGDEQFFGPGTRLTVL.

The rearrangement links TRBV10-3 to TRBJ1-1; D might be TRBD1 (6 bases). The ends were cut back, 6 bases at V and 1 base at J, with 15 bases in the middle. The CDR3 has 15 residues. Per the germline V gene, CDR1 is ENHRY and CDR2 is SYGVKD. The CDR3, as DNA: TGTGCCATCAGCCCATTTACAGGGACGAACACTGAAGCTTTCTTT. It yields the protein CAISPFTGTNTEAFF.

This clone was picked up a small number of times. This chain uses TRBV6-6 with TRBJ1-1; D uncertain. This CDR3 contains 8 residues. Germline loops: CDR1 MNHNY, CDR2 SVGAGI (reference sequence). This CDR3 is CATERAFF. CDR3 DNA: TGTGCGACGGAACGGGCTTTCTTT.

This chain connects TRBV10-3 to TRBJ2-1; tentatively, D is TRBD1 or TRBD2 (5 bases each). Trimming took off 10 bases at V and 5 bases at J, with 15 bases between the two ends. Germline V gives CDR1 ENHRY, CDR2 SYGVKD. The CDR3 sequence is 13 residues long. The DNA of the CDR3 is TGTGCCACCGGGGACGGACCTAACAATGAGCAGTTCTTC. The encoded protein is CATGDGPNNEQFF.

The rearrangement joins TRBV5-4 to TRBJ2-7; D possibly corresponds to TRBD1 (5 bases). The CDR3 runs to 15 residues. Trimming pared 0 bases from V and 5 bases from J, leaving 15 bases between. CDR1 and CDR2 (germline): SGHNT, YYREEE (reference sequence). The CDR3 DNA reads as TGTGCCAGCAGCTTGGACATAGTAGGGGCACACGAGCAGTACTTC. This translates into CASSLDIVGAHEQYF.

This clone has a handful of counts. The V and J genes are TRBV6-5 and TRBJ1-1; D uncertain. Germline CDR1 MNHEY, CDR2 SVGAGI. V dropped 6 bases and J dropped 1 base, with 9 bases sitting between them. The CDR3 length is 13 residues. The CDR3, as DNA: TGTGCCAGCAGGAAGACCCGGAACACTGAAGCTTTCTTT. Protein: CASRKTRNTEAFF.

The V and J genes are TRBV4-2 and TRBJ1-2; TRBD1 matches 7 bases. Germline CDR1 LGHNA, CDR2 YNFKEQ. V gave up 0 bases and J gave up 1 base; unmatched junction bases: 8. This CDR3 has 17 residues. CDR3 protein: CASSQEGSGQLNYGYTF. In nucleotides, the CDR3 is TGTGCCAGCAGCCAAGAGGGTTCGGGACAGCTTAACTATGGCTACACCTTC.

This clone was recorded once. The sample carries other DNA sequences with the same CDR3. The J gene is TRBJ2-5, the V gene TRBV9; D may be TRBD2 (6 bases). Trimming stripped 4 bases from V and 5 bases from J, with 6 bases between. The CDR3 is 11 amino acids. Germline assignment: CDR1 SGDLS and CDR2 YYNGEE. The CDR3: CASSRGETQYF. CDR3 bases: TGTGCCAGCAGCCGGGGGGAGACCCAGTACTTC. Complete variable domain (other parts from reference TRBV9 and TRBJ2-5): DSGVTQTPKHLITATGQRVTLRCSPRSGDLSVYWYQQSLDQGLQFLIQYYNGEERAKGNILERFSAQQFPDLHSELNLSSLELGDSALYFCASSRGETQYFGPGTRLLVL.

The chain joins TRBV27 to TRBJ1-5; 10 positions match TRBD1. CDR1 is MNHEY, CDR2 SMNVEV, per germline (reference sequence). The CDR3 consists of 16 residues. J lost 7 bases, V lost 8 bases, and 14 bases had no gene match. The CDR3 loop reads CASGNPGQGLRQPQHF. DNA for the CDR3: TGTGCCAGCGGGAATCCGGGACAGGGGTTGAGGCAGCCCCAGCATTTT.